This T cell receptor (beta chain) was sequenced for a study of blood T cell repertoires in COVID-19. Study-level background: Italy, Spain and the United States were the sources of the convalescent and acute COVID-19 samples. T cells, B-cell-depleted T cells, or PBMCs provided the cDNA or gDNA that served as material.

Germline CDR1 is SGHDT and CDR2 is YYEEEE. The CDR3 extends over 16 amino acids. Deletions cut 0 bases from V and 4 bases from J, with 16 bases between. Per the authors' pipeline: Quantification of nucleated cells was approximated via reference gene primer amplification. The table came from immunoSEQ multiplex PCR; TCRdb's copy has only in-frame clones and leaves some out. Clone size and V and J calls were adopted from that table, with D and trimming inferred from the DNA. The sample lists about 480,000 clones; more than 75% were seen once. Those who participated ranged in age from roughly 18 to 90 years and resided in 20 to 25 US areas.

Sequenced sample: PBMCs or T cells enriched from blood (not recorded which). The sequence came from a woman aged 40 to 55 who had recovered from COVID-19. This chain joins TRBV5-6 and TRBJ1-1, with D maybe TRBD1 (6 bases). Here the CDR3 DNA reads TGTGCCAGCAGCTTGGCGGGTGGGGGGGCGCCCACTGAAGCTTTCTTT. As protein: CASSLAGGGAPTEAFF.